This T cell receptor (beta chain) originates from a study of blood T cells in healthy people across ages. Whole-study findings and limits: Both higher diversity and more naive CD4+ cells marked long-lived donors when set against aged donors.

This CDR3 region has 16 residues. With 7 bases removed from V and 5 bases from J, the gap between germline ends came to 18 bases. CDR1 is PRHDT, CDR2 FYEKMQ, per germline (reference sequence). This clonotype was observed at least ten times. Its specificity is unknown. Each donor supplied approximately 10 milliliters of peripheral blood. Total RNA extracted from each sample amounted to at least 6 micrograms. For the second PCR, which ran for 7 to 11 cycles, a sample-barcoded 5' primer and a J-beta primer mix were used. In TCRdb, the 5' RACE reads were re-called with MiXCR into one record per CDR3 protein. The sample includes fewer than 1,000,000 distinct CDR3 sequences, 44% of them seen just once.

This sequence was found in a man aged 55 to 70 in good health. The material sequenced was blood. J is TRBJ2-6 and V is TRBV13; D may be TRBD1 or TRBD2 (7 bases each). CDR3 sequence (DNA): TGTGCCAGCAAAACCAGGGGGGGGACAAGGGCCAACGTCCTGACTTTC. The encoded protein is CASKTRGGTRANVLTF.